What follows describes a single TCR beta chain. Antigen: not known. This record belongs to a study of cytomegalovirus exposure and HLA in healthy donors. Study-wide points: Using a false discovery rate of 0.05, a later analysis showed that 15,000 to 20,000 TCR beta sequences were associated with HLA alleles.

The trim removed 5 bases at V and 0 bases at J, leaving 7 bases unmatched. The CDR3 consists of 15 residues. CDR1 is SGHNT and CDR2 is YENEEA in the germline V gene. Use of 60 Vbeta and 13 Jbeta primers characterized the PCR. The protocol was immunoSEQ multiplex PCR, while the TCRdb copy is restricted to in-frame clones and leaves out a portion. Of 150,000 to 200,000 clones in the sample, over 65% were seen once. This receptor was obtained from a boy between 2 and 10 years old in good health and CMV-seronegative. The rearrangement uses TRBV11-3 and TRBJ2-7, with TRBD1 matching 7 bases. Sequencing was carried out using PBMCs. CDR3 residues: CASSLGTASSYEQYF. The CDR3 DNA follows: TGTGCCAGCAGCCTCGGGACAGCATCCTCCTACGAGCAGTACTTC.